The TCR beta chain described here comes from a study of vaccination and CD4 T cells after COVID-19. The CDR3 has 16 residues. Per germline, CDR1 MNHEY and CDR2 SMNVEV (reference sequence). The ends were cut back, 8 bases at V and 0 bases at J, with 17 bases in the middle. For this clonotype: Antigen specificity is unknown.

The time point is: late sampling 161 to 241 days after vaccination in a few convalescent patients. Treatment indicated: roughly 10-day PBMC culture with coronavirus spike peptide pools or control peptides (ViraFEST assay). The positive PCR dates, which preceded the US Alpha, Beta and Delta variants, fell between March and December 2020. Following culture for about ten days, CD4+ T cells were isolated by negative selection. The Oncomine TCR Beta short-read assay was applied to DNA of cultured CD4+ T cells. Via MiXCR, TCRdb re-called the PCR reads, giving one row per CDR3 protein. The table has under 20,000 distinct CDR3 sequences, roughly half seen once.

The sample consisted of CD4+ T cells from blood, cultured in vitro, taken about 7 months after SARS-CoV-2 vaccination. J is TRBJ1-5 and V is TRBV27, with no clear D. The source is a human donor who had recovered from COVID-19. The CDR3: CASRGSRADSNQPQHF. In nucleotides, the CDR3 is TGTGCCAGCCGCGGGTCCCGGGCTGATAGCAATCAGCCCCAGCATTTT.